The 15 T cell receptor beta chains below come from one sample, sequenced in a study of shared clonotypes between healthy human individuals. The data were produced by immunoSEQ multiplex PCR, yet TCRdb's version contains in-frame clones alone and is incomplete. The data show 2 million to 3 million clones, with 93% seen just once and roughly 0.36% held by the top ten. Source material: naive CD4+ T cells from PBMCs. The subset: CD45RA+ positively selected. These receptors were taken from a young man in good health. Some clones in this sample may be carry-over from other donors' samples.

CDR3 coding DNA: TGCGCCAGCAGCTTAACTAGCGGGTGGATTAATGAGCAGTTCTTC. Protein sequence: CASSLTSGWINEQFF. V usage is TRBV5-1 and J usage is TRBJ2-1; TRBD2 matches at 9 bases. V dropped 2 bases and J dropped 7; count of bases not matched to a gene: 7. The germline CDR1 and CDR2 sequences are SGHRS and YFSETQ. The CDR3 consists of 15 residues.

The chain carries TRBV4-1 and TRBJ1-2; tentatively, D is TRBD1 (5 bases). The CDR3 covers 15 residues. The germline CDR1 and CDR2 sequences are MGHRA and YSYEKL. Trimming removed 3 bases at V and 4 bases at J, with 15 bases between. CDR3 nucleotide sequence: TGCGCCAGCAGCCATCGGTTGGACCAGGGCTATGGCTACACCTTC. This codes for CASSHRLDQGYGYTF.

V is TRBV30 and J is TRBJ2-1, with a tentative D call TRBD2 (6 bases). Trimming removed 1 base from V and 8 bases from J, with 18 bases in between. CDR3 size: 15 residues. Looked up from germline, CDR1 is GTSNPN and CDR2 is SVGIG (reference sequence). The CDR3 protein is CAWSGRGGIKDEQFF. In nucleotides, the CDR3 is TGTGCCTGGAGTGGGAGGGGTGGTATTAAGGATGAGCAGTTCTTC.

J is TRBJ2-3 and V is TRBV5-6, with a tentative D call TRBD1 (6 bases). Deletions cut 4 bases from V and 1 base from J, with 13 bases between. Germline CDR1 is SGHDT and CDR2 is YYEEEE. This CDR3 region has 15 residues. The CDR3 loop reads CASSTRGFGTDTQYF. DNA for the CDR3: TGTGCCAGCAGCACCAGGGGTTTTGGCACAGATACGCAGTATTTT.

The chain combines TRBV19 with TRBJ1-5; TRBD1 aligns across 7 bases. V lost 3 bases, J lost 9 bases, and 5 bases stayed unmatched. CDR3 length: 13 amino acids. CDR1 and CDR2 from the germline V gene are LNHDA and SQIVND (reference sequence). DNA of the CDR3: TGTGCCAGTAGTATTGACAGGGTGTCGCCCCAGCATTTT. It translates to CASSIDRVSPQHF.

The count of this clone is one. The chain has TRBV5-1 and TRBJ2-7; D is ambiguous. The CDR3 has 15 residues. Germline CDR1 and CDR2: SGHRS and YFSETQ. The V and J ends lost 0 bases and 3 bases respectively, with 13 bases between them. DNA of the CDR3: TGCGCCAGCAGCTTGGTGGGCGCGGTGGTCTACGAGCAGTACTTC. Protein product: CASSLVGAVVYEQYF.

The V and J genes are TRBV5-4 and TRBJ1-3, with D tentatively TRBD1 (5 bases). V was pared by 3 bases and J by 0 bases, with 13 bases between. The CDR3 is 16 amino acids. Germline values: CDR1 SGHNT, CDR2 YYREEE (reference sequence). Here the CDR3 DNA reads TGTGCCAGCAGCTCCGGGACCCATTACTCTGGAAACACCATATATTTT. As protein: CASSSGTHYSGNTIYF.

V and J are TRBV28 and TRBJ2-2; D is possibly TRBD1 (6 bases). Trimming took 6 bases from V and 7 from J, leaving 6 bases between them. This CDR3 contains 11 residues. CDR1 and CDR2 (germline): MDHEN, SYDVKM. This CDR3 reads CASRDSGELFF. The DNA for the CDR3 is TGTGCCAGCAGGGACAGCGGGGAGCTGTTTTTT.

V gene TRBV11-2 combines with J gene TRBJ1-2; D is possibly TRBD1 (5 bases). Germline V CDR1 and CDR2: SGHAT, FQNNGV. This CDR3 has 15 amino acids. Between the trimmed V and J ends, which lost 4 bases and 7 bases, there was a span of 19 bases. For the CDR3, the DNA is TGTGCCAGCAGCTCAGGGTTGGGAGGGACGGGTGGCTACACCTTC. This sequence encodes CASSSGLGGTGGYTF.

The chain recombines TRBV6-1 with TRBJ2-7; possibly TRBD2 for D (6 bases). Germline loops: CDR1 MNHNS, CDR2 SASEGT. V lost 4 bases, J lost 1 base, and 14 bases lay in between. The CDR3 totals 15 residues. The CDR3 DNA follows: TGTGCCAGCAGTGCCGCCGGGACTGCTTCCTACGAGCAGTACTTC. Encoded protein: CASSAAGTASYEQYF.

The rearrangement uses TRBV19 and TRBJ2-5, with no clear D. Trimming stripped 5 bases from V and 1 base from J, with 14 bases between. CDR3 length equals 15 residues. Germline V gives CDR1 LNHDA, CDR2 SQIVND (reference sequence). For the CDR3, the DNA is TGTGCCAGTAGTGCCCGTAAAATGAGCCAAGAGACCCAGTACTTC. This sequence encodes CASSARKMSQETQYF.

About this clone: Other nucleotide sequences in the sample specify the same CDR3. The V call is TRBV5-1, the J call TRBJ2-3, with 7 nucleotides matching TRBD2. V shed 4 bases and J 0 bases; nucleotides not matched to a gene: 5. The CDR3 is 15 amino acids. Germline CDR1 is SGHRS and CDR2 is YFSETQ. For the CDR3, the DNA is TGCGCCAGCAGCATAACTAGCGTTAGCACAGATACGCAGTATTTT. This encodes CASSITSVSTDTQYF.

A word on this clone: The junction departs from germline at one end; a sequencing error may be responsible. The rearrangement uses TRBV6-1 and TRBJ2-7; 10 bases match TRBD2. The CDR3 has 16 residues. From germline, CDR1 is MNHNS and CDR2 SASEGT. The CDR3: CASREGGAGGTYEQYF. In nucleotides, the CDR3 is TGTGCCAGCAGAGAAGGGGGAGCGGGAGGGACATACGAGCAGTACTTC.

The V gene is TRBV7-9, the J gene TRBJ1-3, with a weak D call TRBD1 (6 bases). The germline CDR1 and CDR2 sequences are SEHNR and FQNEAQ (reference sequence). The CDR3 totals 16 residues. V lost 5 bases and J lost 0, with 14 bases in between. Here the CDR3 reads CASSRVTGSSGNTIYF. CDR3 nucleotide sequence: TGTGCCAGCAGCCGAGTAACAGGGAGCTCTGGAAACACCATATATTTT.

The genes are TRBV9 and TRBJ2-1, with a possible D match to TRBD2 (6 bases). Trimming removed 4 bases from V and 7 bases from J, with 15 bases in between. The CDR3 loop spans 14 amino acids. CDR1 and CDR2 (germline): SGDLS, YYNGEE. CDR3 in DNA: TGTGCCAGCAGCCCCTGGGGGGATGGGAATGAGCAGTTCTTC. It codes for CASSPWGDGNEQFF.